A single sample is the source of the 6 T cell receptor beta chains below, sequenced in a study of blood T cell repertoires in COVID-19. This table comes from immunoSEQ multiplex PCR, and its TCRdb copy is limited to in-frame clones, with some not included. The profile shows approximately 100,000 clones, just under 90% of them singletons. The specimen was peripheral blood. These receptors originate from a human donor in a cohort sampled during active COVID-19.

The chain carries TRBV28 and TRBJ1-5; 9 bases map to TRBD1. Germline V gene lookup returns CDR1 MDHEN and CDR2 SYDVKM. The CDR3 sequence is 16 residues long. V lost 9 bases to trimming and J lost 7 bases; unmatched junction nucleotides: 16. The DNA for the CDR3 is TGTGCCAGTAGCAACCCCGGGACAGGGTCCCTACAGCCCCAGCATTTT. Protein sequence: CASSNPGTGSLQPQHF. Based on the CDR3 plus reference TRBV28 and TRBJ1-5, the full variable domain is DVKVTQSSRYLVKRTGEKVFLECVQDMDHENMFWYRQDPGLGLRLIYFSYDVKMKEKGDIPEGYSVSREKKERFSLILESASTNQTSMYLCASSNPGTGSLQPQHFGDGTRLSIL.

This clone was seen once. The chain couples TRBV7-8 to TRBJ1-2; 7 bases align to TRBD1. Germline trimming cut 2 bases from V and 4 bases from J; bases unmatched to any gene: 7. The CDR3 has 15 amino acids. CDR1 SGHVS and CDR2 FQNEAQ come from the germline V gene. CDR3 bases: TGTGCCAGCAGCTTACGGACAGGCTCTAGCTATGGCTACACCTTC. Its protein is CASSLRTGSSYGYTF.

The gene calls are TRBV27 and TRBJ2-7; 7 nucleotides agree with TRBD1. CDR3 length: 13 amino acids. Germline values: CDR1 MNHEY, CDR2 SMNVEV (reference sequence). The junction had 3 bases not matched to a gene; V was cut back by 3 bases and J by 4 bases. The CDR3 region is CASSFGTEYEQYF. DNA of the CDR3: TGTGCCAGCAGTTTCGGGACAGAATACGAGCAGTACTTC.

The CDR3 DNA reads TGTGCCAGCAGTGAAGGGACAGGAGGAGGCTACGAGCAGTACTTC. Its translation: CASSEGTGGGYEQYF. The chain uses TRBV2 and TRBJ2-7; the match to TRBD1 covers 7 bases. Germline CDR1 SNHLY, CDR2 FYNNEI. CDR3 size: 15 residues. Trimming at V came to 1 base and at J to 3 bases, leaving 6 bases not matched to a gene.

The V and J genes are TRBV5-6 and TRBJ1-2; possibly TRBD1 for D (5 bases). This CDR3 comprises 17 residues. The ends were cut back, 4 bases at V and 1 base at J, with 20 bases in the middle. CDR1 SGHDT and CDR2 YYEEEE come from the germline V gene. The CDR3 sequence is CASSPQTESFLNYGYTF. In DNA, the CDR3 is TGTGCCAGCAGCCCCCAGACAGAAAGTTTTCTTAACTATGGCTACACCTTC. Full variable domain (rest looked up from reference TRBV5-6 and TRBJ1-2): DAGVTQSPTHLIKTRGQQVTLRCSPKSGHDTVSWYQQALGQGPQFIFQYYEEEERQRGNFPDRFSGHQFPNYSSELNVNALLLGDSALYLCASSPQTESFLNYGYTFGSGTRLTVV.

This clone was detected once. The chain uses TRBV2 and TRBJ1-1; 8 bases are shared with TRBD1. Looked up from germline, CDR1 is SNHLY and CDR2 is FYNNEI. With 6 bases clipped from V and 3 bases from J, the junction kept 6 bases outside the gene matches. This CDR3 is built from 14 residues. The CDR3 reads CASSETGGYTEAFF. The CDR3 nucleotides are TGTGCCAGCAGCGAAACAGGGGGATACACTGAAGCTTTCTTT.